The entry below describes one TCR beta chain. The data were produced by immunoSEQ multiplex PCR, yet TCRdb's version contains in-frame clones alone and is incomplete. This sample carries roughly 150,000 clones, 70% to 90% of them seen once, and the ten largest clones take 5.4%. This entry comes from a study of blood T cell repertoires in COVID-19. Background on the study: Material from acute and convalescent COVID-19 was sourced from the United States, Italy and Spain. PBMCs, B-cell-depleted T cells, or T cells were the source of the cDNA or gDNA that made up the material.

Deletions cut 2 bases from V and 2 bases from J, with 13 bases between. Germline V CDR1 and CDR2: SGHAT, FQNNGV. The CDR3 is 16 amino acids. Seattle's cohort entered during active infection and was followed longitudinally. J is TRBJ2-1 and V is TRBV11-2; perhaps TRBD2 as D (7 bases). The TCR originated in a woman aged 45 to 65 with COVID-19, enrolled during active disease. Input material: peripheral blood. CDR3 amino acids: CASSLWGGATYNEQFF. CDR3 nucleotide sequence: TGTGCCAGCAGCTTATGGGGGGGGGCCACCTACAATGAGCAGTTCTTC. The variable domain in full, with the rest retrieved from reference TRBV11-2 and TRBJ2-1, is EAGVAQSPRYKIIEKRQSVAFWCNPISGHATLYWYQQILGQGPKLLIQFQNNGVVDDSQLPKDRFSAERLKGVDSTLKIQPAKLEDSAVYLCASSLWGGATYNEQFFGPGTRLTVL.